The 14 T cell receptor beta chains below were found in one sample sequenced in a study of CXCR3-negative and CXCR3-positive naive CD8 T cells. TRB cDNA libraries were made by UMI-labeled 5' RACE. Each CDR3 protein gets one entry in TCRdb, which reprocessed the 5' RACE reads and gives no DNA. This sample contains 45,000 to 60,000 distinct CDR3 sequences. What was sequenced was memory CD8+ T cells from blood. These TCRs come from a human donor in good health. Some clones in this sample may be carry-over from other donors' samples.

This chain joins TRBV9 and TRBJ1-2. CDR3 size: 13 residues. Germline CDR1 and CDR2: SGDLS and YYNGEE. The CDR3 protein is CASSVASGLGYTF.

This chain connects TRBV4-1 to TRBJ2-1; the D gene TCRdb calls, TRBD2, cannot be checked with no DNA. Per the germline V gene, CDR1 is MGHRA and CDR2 is YSYEKL. This CDR3 is built from 20 residues. The CDR3 loop reads CASSQYLGLAAPGLYNEQFF.

The chain recombines TRBV6-4 with TRBJ2-1; the TCRdb call, TRBD2, lacks DNA for checking. The V gene's germline CDR1 is MRHNA and CDR2 SNTAGT. The CDR3 extends over 17 amino acids. This CDR3 reads CASSDSIASGGPNEQFF.

V gene TRBV7-3 combines with J gene TRBJ2-2; the D call from TCRdb, TRBD1, cannot be confirmed without DNA. Germline V gene lookup returns CDR1 SGHTA and CDR2 FQGTGA. The CDR3 has 13 residues. CDR3 in amino acids: CASSSTGTGELFF.

This chain joins TRBV2 and TRBJ1-4. Germline CDR1 is SNHLY and CDR2 is FYNNEI. The CDR3 is made up of 13 amino acids. This CDR3 reads CASSGPVNEKLFF.

The chain has TRBV3-1 and TRBJ2-1; without DNA, the TCRdb call of TRBD1 cannot be checked. Germline V CDR1 and CDR2: LGHDT, YNNKEL (reference sequence). There are 15 residues in the CDR3. The CDR3 spells CASSPPGQGRNEQFF.

The chain is built from TRBV7-9 and TRBJ2-1; TCRdb gives TRBD2 as the D gene, but with no DNA this cannot be confirmed. Germline V gene sequence: CDR1 SEHNR, CDR2 FQNEAQ (reference sequence). CDR3 size: 18 residues. The CDR3: CASSQTPGLAFSYNEQFF.

The chain has TRBV7-9 and TRBJ1-1; TCRdb gives TRBD1 as the D gene, but with no DNA this cannot be confirmed. Germline CDR1 SEHNR, CDR2 FQNEAQ (reference sequence). The CDR3 length is 16 residues. The CDR3 loop reads CASGGTGETLNTEAFF.

The rearrangement joins TRBV14 to TRBJ2-7. The CDR3 has 14 residues. CDR1 is SGHDN and CDR2 is FVKESK in the germline V gene. The CDR3 reads CASSQAWQVYEQYF.

The rearrangement joins TRBV7-2 to TRBJ1-2. Germline-derived CDR1 and CDR2 are SGHTA and FQGNSA. This CDR3 comprises 15 residues. The CDR3 here is CASSLTRESLYGYTF.

The J gene is TRBJ2-2, the V gene TRBV28; TCRdb's D gene call, TRBD1, goes unchecked for lack of DNA. Germline lookup yields CDR1 MDHEN and CDR2 SYDVKM. The CDR3 length is 14 residues. The CDR3 sequence: CASSSGGGTGELFF.

The chain is built from TRBV12-3 or TRBV12-4 and TRBJ2-7; TCRdb returns TRBD2, unconfirmable since there is no DNA. The CDR3 is 14 residues long. The CDR3 loop reads CASSHSGRSGEQYF.

This chain links TRBV27 with TRBJ2-7; TCRdb selects TRBD1, and the lack of DNA leaves this call unchecked. CDR3 length: 13 amino acids. Germline V CDR1 and CDR2: MNHEY, SMNVEV (reference sequence). The CDR3 spells CASMGAPGLEQYF.

This chain uses TRBV28 with TRBJ2-7. The V gene's germline CDR1 is MDHEN and CDR2 SYDVKM. The CDR3 extends over 13 amino acids. The CDR3 sequence: CASSFFGSYEQYF. Full variable domain (rest looked up from reference TRBV28 and TRBJ2-7): DVKVTQSSRYLVKRTGEKVFLECVQDMDHENMFWYRQDPGLGLRLIYFSYDVKMKEKGDIPEGYSVSREKKERFSLILESASTNQTSMYLCASSFFGSYEQYFGPGTRLTVT.